A selection of T cell receptor beta chains follows, all from one sample in a study of T cell changes during pregnancy in multiple sclerosis. Profiled with immunoSEQ multiplex PCR; TCRdb holds only in-frame clones, not every one. Here the sample spans some 60,000 clones, around 95% being singletons. Sequencing was performed on CD4+ T cells from peripheral blood mononuclear cells, taken before pregnancy. These receptors came from a female donor with multiple sclerosis, enrolled in a pregnancy study. Each CDR3 is given with its conserved first and last residue. The D gene is left open where the match is weak. Clone size is shown for a subset of rows, as once, few, many or a class of expanded clone.

>TRBV9|NA|NA|TRBJ1-3|15
TGTGCCAGCAGCGTAGAGGGGTCGTCTGGAAACACCATATATTTT
CASSVEGSSGNTIYF
>TRBV6-4|NA|TRBD2|TRBJ2-7|16
TGTGCCAGCAGTGACGTTTTAGCGGGAGGGCTGGGAGAGCAGTACTTC
CASSDVLAGGLGEQYF
>TRBV5-6|once|TRBD2|TRBJ2-1|16
TGTGCCAGCAGCTTATTCGGCGGGGAGGGGTTAGGAGAGCAGTTCTTC
CASSLFGGEGLGEQFF
>TRBV6-5|NA|NA|TRBJ1-5|13
TGTGCCAGCAGTTCGCGGAGCAATCAGCCCCAGCATTTT
CASSSRSNQPQHF
>TRBV5-4|NA|TRBD2|TRBJ2-1|15
TGTGCCAGCTGGGATCTAGCGGGAGCAACCAATGAGCAGTTCTTC
CASWDLAGATNEQFF
>TRBV9|NA|NA|TRBJ2-7|14
TGTGCCAGCAGCCCGGTCGGAGGGCCCGGGGAGCAGTACTTC
CASSPVGGPGEQYF
>TRBV5-4|NA|TRBD1|TRBJ1-4|15
TGTGCCAGCAGGAGGTCGAGGGGGCCTAATGAAAAACTGTTTTTT
CASRRSRGPNEKLFF
>TRBV6-5|NA|TRBD1|TRBJ1-5|15
TGTGCCAGCAGGTCGACAGACAGGGTCAATCAGCCCCAGCATTTT
CASRSTDRVNQPQHF
>TRBV4-1|NA|TRBD1|TRBJ1-2|17
TGCGCCAGCAGCCCTATAGGAGAGCAGGGGGAAGGCTATGGCTACACCTTC
CASSPIGEQGEGYGYTF
>TRBV2|once|TRBD2|TRBJ2-3|13
TGTGCCAGCCAGACTAGCGGGGGCGTCGCGCAGTATTTT
CASQTSGGVAQYF
>TRBV28|NA|NA|TRBJ2-4|15
TGTGCCAGCAGTTTCGTGACAGCGCGCAAAAACATTCAGTACTTC
CASSFVTARKNIQYF
>TRBV29-1|NA|NA|TRBJ2-7|11
TGCAGCGTTGGTCCTAGTTACGAGCAGTACTTC
CSVGPSYEQYF
>TRBV5-1|NA|NA|TRBJ1-1|14
TGCGCCAGCACCGAATTACAGGGAGTTGGTGAAGCTTTCTTT
CASTELQGVGEAFF
>TRBV19|NA|TRBD1|TRBJ1-5|15
TGTGCCAGTAGTAGCCTAGACAGGGGCAATCAGCCCCAGCATTTT
CASSSLDRGNQPQHF
>TRBV2|NA|TRBD1|TRBJ1-2|14
TGTGCCAGTGAATTGCCAGGGGGGAACTATGGCTACACCTTC
CASELPGGNYGYTF
>TRBV20-1|NA|NA|TRBJ2-5|11
TGCAGTGCTAGCGGGCAAGAGACCCAGTACTTC
CSASGQETQYF
>TRBV29-1|NA|NA|TRBJ2-7|12
TGCAGCGTTGAAGGACGGGCCTACGAGCAGTACTTC
CSVEGRAYEQYF
>TRBV28|NA|TRBD2|TRBJ2-3|15
TGTGCCAGTGTCCCGGGGACTAGCGGAACAGATACGCAGTATTTT
CASVPGTSGTDTQYF
>TRBV7-2|NA|NA|TRBJ1-2|14
TGTGCCAGCAGCCCCGGGGGTTTTAACTATGGCTACACCTTC
CASSPGGFNYGYTF
>TRBV18|NA|NA|TRBJ1-1|13
TGTGCCAGCTCACTGGACAGGAACACTGAAGCTTTCTTT
CASSLDRNTEAFF
>TRBV6-1|NA|NA|TRBJ2-7|14
TGTGCCAGCTCCGAGTCCGCAAGGAGATACGAGCAGTACTTC
CASSESARRYEQYF
>TRBV5-4|NA|NA|TRBJ1-1|15
TGTGCCAGCAGCTTACCCCAGGGAGGAGGCACTGAAGCTTTCTTT
CASSLPQGGGTEAFF
>TRBV6-1|once|TRBD2|TRBJ2-2|16
TGTGCCAGCAGTGCTTTAGCGGGTAGTGGCACCGGGGAGCTGTTTTTT
CASSALAGSGTGELFF
>TRBV28|once|NA|TRBJ1-2|13
TGTGCCAGCAGGTCCGAGGTCCCATTTGGCTACACCTTC
CASRSEVPFGYTF
>TRBV27|NA|TRBD1|TRBJ2-2|15
TGTGCCAGCAGTTTAGGGACAGGGTCCACCGGGGAGCTGTTTTTT
CASSLGTGSTGELFF
>TRBV29-1|NA|NA|TRBJ2-2|13
TGCAGCGTTTATAGCGGTAACACCGGGGAGCTGTTTTTT
CSVYSGNTGELFF
>TRBV7-2|NA|NA|TRBJ2-4|11
TGTGCCAGCAGCTTAGGTCTAGCACTGAACTTC
CASSLGLALNF
>TRBV4-3|NA|TRBD2|TRBJ2-1|15
TGCGCCAGCAGCCAAGGGGGCGGGGGCTACAATGAGCAGTTCTTC
CASSQGGGGYNEQFF
>TRBV2|NA|TRBD2|TRBJ2-3|15
TGTGCCAGCAGACTACGGACTAGCGTCACAGATACGCAGTATTTT
CASRLRTSVTDTQYF
>TRBV28|NA|TRBD1|TRBJ1-1|16
TGTGCCAGCAGTTTAATCGGCAACAGGGGGGACACTGAAGCTTTCTTT
CASSLIGNRGDTEAFF
>TRBV4-1|NA|NA|TRBJ2-1|17
TGCGCCAGCAGCCAGGGCCTCTTGAGGGACTCCTACAATGAGCAGTTCTTC
CASSQGLLRDSYNEQFF
>TRBV7-3|NA|NA|TRBJ2-5|13
TGTGCCAGCAGCCGGCTAGCGCAAGAGACCCAGTACTTC
CASSRLAQETQYF
>TRBV7-9|NA|NA|TRBJ1-1|14
TGTGCCAGCAGCTTATCAGGGTCTGGTAAGGAAGCTTTCTTT
CASSLSGSGKEAFF
>TRBV15|NA|TRBD2|TRBJ2-3|15
TGTGCCACCAGCACCAGACTAGCGGGGCCAGATACGCAGTATTTT
CATSTRLAGPDTQYF
>TRBV5-1|NA|NA|TRBJ1-3|16
TGCGCCAGCAGCTTGGCAGGGGCCGTCTTCGGAAACACCATATATTTT
CASSLAGAVFGNTIYF
>TRBV19|NA|TRBD1|TRBJ2-3|14
TGTGCCAGTAGATCGAGACAGGGGACAGATACGCAGTATTTT
CASRSRQGTDTQYF
>TRBV7-9|NA|TRBD2|TRBJ2-5|13
TGTGCCAGCAGCCGTGGGGGGGGTGAGACCCAGTACTTC
CASSRGGGETQYF
>TRBV27|NA|NA|TRBJ1-1|13
TGTGCCAGCAGTCTCATTTCAGGGACTGAAGCTTTCTTT
CASSLISGTEAFF
>TRBV19|NA|TRBD1|TRBJ1-5|14
TGTGCCAGTTCGACAGGGGAAATGTACCAGCCCCAGCATTTT
CASSTGEMYQPQHF
>TRBV19|NA|TRBD2|TRBJ2-1|18
TGTGCCAGTAGTATAGCCAGACTAGCGGGAGAGGTAAGAAATGAGCAGTTCTTC
CASSIARLAGEVRNEQFF
>TRBV19|NA|NA|TRBJ1-5|15
TGTGCCAGTAGGCAGGGTGATTTGAGCAATCAGCCCCAGCATTTT
CASRQGDLSNQPQHF
>TRBV29-1|NA|TRBD2|TRBJ2-4|14
TGCAGCGTTGATCCTAGCGGGAGCGGAAACATTCAGTACTTC
CSVDPSGSGNIQYF
>TRBV7-8|NA|TRBD2|TRBJ2-5|16
TGTGCCAGCAGCTTAAGAGCGGGAGGACCCCAAGAGACCCAGTACTTC
CASSLRAGGPQETQYF
>TRBV9|NA|NA|TRBJ2-1|14
TGTGCCAGCAGCGTAGTCCCTAGTTGGAATGAGCAGTTCTTC
CASSVVPSWNEQFF
>TRBV9|NA|TRBD2|TRBJ2-5|15
TGTGCCAGCAGCCCATCGCCGGGGGGCCAAGAGACCCAGTACTTC
CASSPSPGGQETQYF
>TRBV30|NA|NA|TRBJ2-4|13
TGTGCCTGCACCGGGAAAGCCAAAAACATTCAGTACTTC
CACTGKAKNIQYF
>TRBV19|NA|TRBD2|TRBJ2-7|16
TGTGCCAGTAGTATGCCCGCGCTAGCGGGAGCGTCCGAGCAGTACTTC
CASSMPALAGASEQYF
>TRBV2|NA|TRBD2|TRBJ2-3|18
TGTGCCAGCAGGGATAGCGGGAGGGCCTCTCTTCACACAGATACGCAGTATTTT
CASRDSGRASLHTDTQYF
>TRBV29-1|once|NA|TRBJ2-3|11
TGCAGCATCCGGGTGGGAGATACGCAGTATTTT
CSIRVGDTQYF
>TRBV6-6|NA|TRBD1|TRBJ1-1|16
TGTGCCAGCAGTCCGGGACAGGACTACTTGAACACTGAAGCTTTCTTT
CASSPGQDYLNTEAFF
>TRBV9|NA|TRBD1|TRBJ2-3|20
TGTGCCAGCAGCGTAAAGGGGACAGGGGCTTTTTCGATCAGCACAGATACGCAGTATTTT
CASSVKGTGAFSISTDTQYF
>TRBV6-5|few|TRBD1|TRBJ1-1|14
TGTGCCAGCAGTTTTCGGGACAGGGTCACTGAAGCTTTCTTT
CASSFRDRVTEAFF